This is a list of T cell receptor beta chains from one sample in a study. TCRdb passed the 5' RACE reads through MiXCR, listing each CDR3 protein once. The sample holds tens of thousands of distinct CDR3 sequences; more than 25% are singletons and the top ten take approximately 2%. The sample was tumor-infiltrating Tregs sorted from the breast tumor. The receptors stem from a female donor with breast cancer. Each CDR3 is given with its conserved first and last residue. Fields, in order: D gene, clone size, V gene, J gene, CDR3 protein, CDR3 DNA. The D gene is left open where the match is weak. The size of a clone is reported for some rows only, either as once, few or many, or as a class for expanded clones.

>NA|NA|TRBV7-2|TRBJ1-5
CASSFGVGRVRNQPQHF
TGTGCCAGCAGCTTTGGGGTGGGCAGGGTACGGAATCAGCCCCAGCATTTT
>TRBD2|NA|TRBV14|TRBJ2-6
CASSQGASGRDIFSGANVLTF
TGTGCCAGCAGCCAAGGGGCTAGCGGGAGAGACATATTTTCTGGGGCCAACGTCCTGACTTTC
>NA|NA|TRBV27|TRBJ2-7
CASSLSATSIYEQYF
TGTGCCAGCAGTTTATCGGCTACTTCAATCTACGAGCAGTACTTC
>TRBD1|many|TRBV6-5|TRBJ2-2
CASLTGQGIAGELFF
TGTGCCAGCCTTACGGGACAGGGGATCGCCGGGGAGCTGTTTTTT
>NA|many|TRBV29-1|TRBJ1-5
CSVGSDSLNQPQHF
TGCAGCGTTGGTTCGGACAGCCTCAATCAGCCCCAGCATTTT
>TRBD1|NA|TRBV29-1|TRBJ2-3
CSASGTGGRDTQYF
TGCAGCGCCTCCGGGACAGGGGGCAGGGATACGCAGTATTTT
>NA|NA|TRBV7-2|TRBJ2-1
CASSPRLESEQFF
TGTGCCAGCAGCCCCCGACTAGAGTCTGAGCAGTTCTTC
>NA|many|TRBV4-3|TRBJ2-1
CASSQGAAQSVFF
TGCGCCAGCAGCCAAGGGGCCGCCCAGTCGGTGTTCTTC
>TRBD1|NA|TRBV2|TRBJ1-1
CASRGQENTEAFF
TGTGCCAGCAGGGGACAGGAAAACACTGAAGCTTTCTTT
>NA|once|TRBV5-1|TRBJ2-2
CASSPESITGELFF
TGCGCCAGCAGCCCCGAATCCATCACCGGGGAGCTGTTTTTT
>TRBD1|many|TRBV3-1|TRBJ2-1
CASSQGTGGIGEQFF
TGTGCCAGCAGCCAAGGGACAGGGGGTATCGGTGAGCAGTTCTTC
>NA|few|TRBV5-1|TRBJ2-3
CASSWDSTDTQYF
TGCGCCAGCAGCTGGGACAGCACAGATACGCAGTATTTT
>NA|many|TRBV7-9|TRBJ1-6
CASSYGADNSPLHF
TGTGCCAGCAGCTATGGGGCGGATAATTCACCCCTCCACTTT
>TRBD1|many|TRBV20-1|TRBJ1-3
CSAVLGQGVGNTIYF
TGCAGTGCTGTACTGGGACAGGGGGTTGGAAACACCATATATTTT
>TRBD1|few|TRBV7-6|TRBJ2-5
CASSPGTGGRKTQYF
TGTGCCAGCAGCCCGGGGACAGGGGGGCGGAAGACCCAGTACTTC
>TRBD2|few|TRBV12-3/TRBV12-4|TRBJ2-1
CAGSFGVAGGNEQFF
TGTGCCGGCAGTTTTGGAGTAGCGGGTGGCAATGAGCAGTTCTTC
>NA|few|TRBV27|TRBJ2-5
CASAPRFQETQYF
TGTGCCAGCGCCCCGAGATTCCAAGAGACCCAGTACTTC
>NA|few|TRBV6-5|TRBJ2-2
CASSYSFTDTGELFF
TGTGCCAGCAGTTACTCGTTCACTGACACCGGGGAGCTGTTTTTT
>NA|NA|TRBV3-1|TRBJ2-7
CASSQGGQNDYEQYF
TGTGCCAGCAGCCAGGGAGGACAGAACGACTACGAGCAGTACTTC
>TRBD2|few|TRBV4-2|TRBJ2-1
CASSQELAGGHNEQFF
TGTGCCAGCAGCCAAGAACTAGCGGGAGGCCACAATGAGCAGTTCTTC
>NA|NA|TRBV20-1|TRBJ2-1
CSAPRSGSRSYNEQFF
TGCAGTGCTCCACGAAGCGGTAGCCGCTCCTACAATGAGCAGTTCTTC
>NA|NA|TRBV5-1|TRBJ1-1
CASSLRQKNTEAFF
TGCGCCAGCAGCTTGAGGCAGAAGAACACTGAAGCTTTCTTT
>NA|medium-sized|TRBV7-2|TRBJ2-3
CASSLVAGSTDTQYF
TGTGCCAGCAGCTTAGTCGCAGGAAGCACAGATACGCAGTATTTT
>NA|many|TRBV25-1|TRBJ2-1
CASSEYWSPGTHEQFF
TGTGCCAGCAGTGAATATTGGTCTCCAGGGACACATGAGCAGTTCTTC
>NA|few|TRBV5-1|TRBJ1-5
CASSSTGNQPQHF
TGCGCCAGCAGCAGCACAGGGAATCAGCCCCAGCATTTT
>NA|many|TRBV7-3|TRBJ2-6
CASSAQLSGANVLTF
TGTGCCAGCAGCGCACAGTTGTCTGGGGCCAACGTCCTGACTTTC
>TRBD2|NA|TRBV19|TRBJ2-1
CATARLAASYNEQFF
TGTGCCACCGCCAGACTAGCGGCCTCCTACAATGAGCAGTTCTTC
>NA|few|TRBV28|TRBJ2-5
CAHSVSGARETQYF
TGTGCCCACAGCGTTTCGGGGGCGAGGGAGACCCAGTACTTC
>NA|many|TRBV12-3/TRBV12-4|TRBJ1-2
CASSLADRANYGYTF
TGTGCCAGCAGTTTAGCAGACCGAGCTAACTATGGCTACACCTTC
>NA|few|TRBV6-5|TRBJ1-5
CASSTGGRPTDTQHF
TGTGCCAGCAGTACCGGGGGGCGGCCCACAGATACGCAGCATTTT
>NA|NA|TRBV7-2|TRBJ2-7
CASSGDRFSYEQYF
TGTGCCAGCAGCGGTGACAGATTTTCCTACGAGCAGTACTTC
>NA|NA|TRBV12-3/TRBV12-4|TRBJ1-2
CASSLRTLATYGYTF
TGTGCCAGCAGTTTAAGAACCTTGGCTACCTATGGCTACACCTTC